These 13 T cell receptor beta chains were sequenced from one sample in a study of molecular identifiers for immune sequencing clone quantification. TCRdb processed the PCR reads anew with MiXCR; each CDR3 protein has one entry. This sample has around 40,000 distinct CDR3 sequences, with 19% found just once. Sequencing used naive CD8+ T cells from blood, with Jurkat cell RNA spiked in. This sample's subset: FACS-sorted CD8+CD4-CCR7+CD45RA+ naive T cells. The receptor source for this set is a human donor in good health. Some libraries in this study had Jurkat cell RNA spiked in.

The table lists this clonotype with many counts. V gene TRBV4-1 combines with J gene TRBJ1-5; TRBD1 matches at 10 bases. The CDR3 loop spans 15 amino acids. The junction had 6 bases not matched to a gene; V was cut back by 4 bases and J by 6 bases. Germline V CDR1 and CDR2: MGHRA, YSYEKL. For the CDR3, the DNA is TGCGCCAGCAGCCTCCGGGACAGGGGCGCTCAGCCCCAGCATTTT. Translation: CASSLRDRGAQPQHF.

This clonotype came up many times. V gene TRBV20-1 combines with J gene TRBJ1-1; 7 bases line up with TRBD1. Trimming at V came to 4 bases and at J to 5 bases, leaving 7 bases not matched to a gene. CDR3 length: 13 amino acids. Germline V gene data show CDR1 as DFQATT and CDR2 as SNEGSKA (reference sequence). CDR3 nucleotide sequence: TGCAGTGCTACGGGACAGCTGGTGACTGAAGCTTTCTTT. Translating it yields CSATGQLVTEAFF.

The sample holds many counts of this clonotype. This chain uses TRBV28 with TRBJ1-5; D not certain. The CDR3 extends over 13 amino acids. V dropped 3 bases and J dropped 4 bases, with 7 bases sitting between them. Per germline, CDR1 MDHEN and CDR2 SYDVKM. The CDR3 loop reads CASSFLANQPQHF. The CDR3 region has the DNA TGTGCCAGCAGTTTCCTCGCTAATCAGCCCCAGCATTTT.

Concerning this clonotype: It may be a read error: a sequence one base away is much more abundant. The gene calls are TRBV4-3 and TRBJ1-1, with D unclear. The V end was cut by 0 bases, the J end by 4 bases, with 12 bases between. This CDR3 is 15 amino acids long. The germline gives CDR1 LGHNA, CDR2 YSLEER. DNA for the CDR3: TGCGCCAGCAGCCAAGATTCTGCGGGCTGCACTGAAGCTTTCTTT. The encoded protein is CASSQDSAGCTEAFF.

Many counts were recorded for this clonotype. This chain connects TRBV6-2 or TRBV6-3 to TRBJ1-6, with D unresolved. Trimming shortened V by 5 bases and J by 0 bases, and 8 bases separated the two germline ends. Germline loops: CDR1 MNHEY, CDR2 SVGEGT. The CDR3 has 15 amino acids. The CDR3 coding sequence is TGTGCCAGCAGTATTTGGAGCTCCTATAATTCACCCCTCCACTTT. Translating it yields CASSIWSSYNSPLHF.

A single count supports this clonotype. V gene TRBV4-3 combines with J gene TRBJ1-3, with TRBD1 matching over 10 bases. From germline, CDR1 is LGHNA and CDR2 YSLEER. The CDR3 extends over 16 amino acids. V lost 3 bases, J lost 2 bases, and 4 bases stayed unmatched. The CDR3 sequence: CASSQYGTGAGNTIYF. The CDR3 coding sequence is TGCGCCAGCAGCCAGTACGGGACAGGGGCTGGAAACACCATATATTTT.

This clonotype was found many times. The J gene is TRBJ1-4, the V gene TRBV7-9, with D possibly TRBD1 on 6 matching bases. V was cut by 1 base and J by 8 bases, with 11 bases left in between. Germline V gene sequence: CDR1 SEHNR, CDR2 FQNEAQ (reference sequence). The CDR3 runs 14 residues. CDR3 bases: TGTGCCAGCAGCTTAGTGGGGGCAGGAGAAAAACTGTTTTTT. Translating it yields CASSLVGAGEKLFF.

The chain's CDR3 is CASSQLWTDGNYGYTF. CDR3 nucleotide sequence: TGTGCCAGCAGCCAACTATGGACAGACGGGAACTATGGCTACACCTTC. This chain connects TRBV27 to TRBJ1-2; D perhaps matches TRBD1 (6 bases). The V end was cut by 6 bases, the J end by 2 bases, with 19 bases between. The CDR3 length is 16 residues. Germline CDR1 and CDR2: MNHEY and SMNVEV (reference sequence).

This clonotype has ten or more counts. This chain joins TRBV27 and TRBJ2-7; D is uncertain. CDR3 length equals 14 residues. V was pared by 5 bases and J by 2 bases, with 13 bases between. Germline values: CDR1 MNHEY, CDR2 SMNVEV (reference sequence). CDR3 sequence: CASSPNAQAYEQYF. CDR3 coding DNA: TGTGCCAGCAGTCCCAATGCGCAGGCCTACGAGCAGTACTTC.

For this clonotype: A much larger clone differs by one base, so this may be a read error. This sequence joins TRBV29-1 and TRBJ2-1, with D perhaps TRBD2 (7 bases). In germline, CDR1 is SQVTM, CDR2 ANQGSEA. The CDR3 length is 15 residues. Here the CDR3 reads CSIEGGGYVDNEQFF. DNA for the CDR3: TGCAGCATTGAAGGGGGAGGGTACGTCGACAATGAGCAGTTCTTC.

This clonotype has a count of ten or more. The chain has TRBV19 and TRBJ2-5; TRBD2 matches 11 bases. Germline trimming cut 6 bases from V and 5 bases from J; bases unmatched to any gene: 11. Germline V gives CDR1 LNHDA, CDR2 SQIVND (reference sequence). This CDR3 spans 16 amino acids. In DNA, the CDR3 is TGTGCCAGTAGCCTAATAGCGGGGGGGCCTTATGAGACCCAGTACTTC. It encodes CASSLIAGGPYETQYF.

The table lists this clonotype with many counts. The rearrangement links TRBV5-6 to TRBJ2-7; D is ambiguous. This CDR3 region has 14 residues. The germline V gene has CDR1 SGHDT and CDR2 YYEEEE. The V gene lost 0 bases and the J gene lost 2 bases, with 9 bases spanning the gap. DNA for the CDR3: TGTGCCAGCAGCTTGGGAACATCGACCTACGAGCAGTACTTC. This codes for CASSLGTSTYEQYF.

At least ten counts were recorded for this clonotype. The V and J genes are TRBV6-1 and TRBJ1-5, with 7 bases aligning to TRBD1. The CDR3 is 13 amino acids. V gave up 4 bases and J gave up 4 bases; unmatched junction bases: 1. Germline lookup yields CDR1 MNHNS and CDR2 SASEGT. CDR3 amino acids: CASSVQGNQPQHF. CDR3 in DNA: TGTGCCAGCAGTGTACAGGGGAATCAGCCCCAGCATTTT.